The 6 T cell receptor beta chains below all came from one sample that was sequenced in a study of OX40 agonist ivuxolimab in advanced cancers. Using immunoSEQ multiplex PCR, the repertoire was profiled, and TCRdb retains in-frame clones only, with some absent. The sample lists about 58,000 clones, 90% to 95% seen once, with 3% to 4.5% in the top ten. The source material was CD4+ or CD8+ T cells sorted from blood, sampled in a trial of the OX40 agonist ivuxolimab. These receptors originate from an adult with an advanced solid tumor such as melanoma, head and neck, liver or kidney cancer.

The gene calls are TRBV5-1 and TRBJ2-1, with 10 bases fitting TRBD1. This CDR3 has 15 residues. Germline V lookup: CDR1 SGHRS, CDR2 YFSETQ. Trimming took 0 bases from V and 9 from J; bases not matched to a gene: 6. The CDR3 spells CASSLGQGARVEQFF. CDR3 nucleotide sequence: TGCGCCAGCAGCTTGGGACAGGGGGCGAGGGTTGAGCAGTTCTTC.

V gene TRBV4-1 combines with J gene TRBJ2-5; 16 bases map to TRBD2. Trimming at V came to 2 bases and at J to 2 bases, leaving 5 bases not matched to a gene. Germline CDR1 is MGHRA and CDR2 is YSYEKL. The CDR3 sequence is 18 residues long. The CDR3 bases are TGCGCCAGCAGCCAACCCGAGGGACTAGCGGGAGGGCAAGAGACCCAGTACTTC. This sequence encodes CASSQPEGLAGGQETQYF.

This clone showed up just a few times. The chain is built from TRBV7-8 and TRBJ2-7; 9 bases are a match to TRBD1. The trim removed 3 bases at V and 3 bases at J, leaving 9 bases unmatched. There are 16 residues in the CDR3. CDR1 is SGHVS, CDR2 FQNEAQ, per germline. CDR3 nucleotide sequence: TGTGCCAGCAGCTTTAATTCCGGGACAGGGAACTACGAGCAGTACTTC. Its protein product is CASSFNSGTGNYEQYF. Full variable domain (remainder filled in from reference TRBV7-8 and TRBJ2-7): GAGVSQSPRYKVAKRGQDVALRCDPISGHVSLFWYQQALGQGPEFLTYFQNEAQLDKSGLPSDRFFAERPEGSVSTLKIQRTQQEDSAVYLCASSFNSGTGNYEQYFGPGTRLTVT.

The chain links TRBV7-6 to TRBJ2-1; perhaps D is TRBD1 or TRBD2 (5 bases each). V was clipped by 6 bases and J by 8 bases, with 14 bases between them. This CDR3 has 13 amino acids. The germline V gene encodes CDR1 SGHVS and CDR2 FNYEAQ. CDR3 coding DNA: TGTGCCAGCAGTAGGGGAGAGATGGATGAGCAGTTCTTC. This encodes CASSRGEMDEQFF.

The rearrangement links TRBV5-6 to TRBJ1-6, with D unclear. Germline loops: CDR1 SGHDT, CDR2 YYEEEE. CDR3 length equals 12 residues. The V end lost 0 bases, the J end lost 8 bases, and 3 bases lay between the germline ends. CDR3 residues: CASSLGYSPLHF. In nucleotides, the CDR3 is TGTGCCAGCAGCTTGGGGTATTCACCCCTCCACTTT.

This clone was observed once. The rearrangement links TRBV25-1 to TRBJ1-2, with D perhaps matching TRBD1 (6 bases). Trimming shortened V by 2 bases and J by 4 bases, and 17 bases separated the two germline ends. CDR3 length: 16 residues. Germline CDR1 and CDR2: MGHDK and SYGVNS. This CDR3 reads CASSEDSTGNAYGYTF. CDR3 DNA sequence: TGTGCCAGCAGTGAAGATTCAACAGGGAATGCCTATGGCTACACCTTC.